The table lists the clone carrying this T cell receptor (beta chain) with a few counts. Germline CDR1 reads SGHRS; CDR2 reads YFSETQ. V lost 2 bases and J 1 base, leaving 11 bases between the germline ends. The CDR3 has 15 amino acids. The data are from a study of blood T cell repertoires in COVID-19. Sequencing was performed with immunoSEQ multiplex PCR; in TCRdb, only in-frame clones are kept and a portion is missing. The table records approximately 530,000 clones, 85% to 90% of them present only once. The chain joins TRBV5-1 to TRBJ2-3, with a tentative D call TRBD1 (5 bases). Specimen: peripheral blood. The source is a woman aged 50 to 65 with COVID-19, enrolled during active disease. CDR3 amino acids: CASSLGIGGTDTQYF. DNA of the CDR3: TGCGCCAGCAGCTTAGGCATAGGGGGCACAGATACGCAGTATTTT.